Sequencing of this TCR beta chain was carried out in a study of T cells in localized non-small cell lung cancer. The ends lost 8 bases at V and 1 base at J; junction bases unmatched: 14. This CDR3 region has 17 residues. Germline values: CDR1 MDHEN, CDR2 SYDVKM. This clone was counted a few times. Generated by immunoSEQ multiplex PCR, the TCRdb table keeps only in-frame clones and is missing some. The sample contains some 2,600 clones, approximately 18% of which appear only once. The sample here was lung tumor tissue, taken before any cancer treatment. The sequence was obtained from a woman between 35 and 75 years old with stage II lung adenocarcinoma. The rearrangement links TRBV28 to TRBJ1-5; 7 positions match TRBD1. For the CDR3, the DNA is TGTGCCAGCGGAGGGTCAGGAGGGGGCGCGAGCAATCAGCCCCAGCATTTT. Amino acids: CASGGSGGGASNQPQHF.